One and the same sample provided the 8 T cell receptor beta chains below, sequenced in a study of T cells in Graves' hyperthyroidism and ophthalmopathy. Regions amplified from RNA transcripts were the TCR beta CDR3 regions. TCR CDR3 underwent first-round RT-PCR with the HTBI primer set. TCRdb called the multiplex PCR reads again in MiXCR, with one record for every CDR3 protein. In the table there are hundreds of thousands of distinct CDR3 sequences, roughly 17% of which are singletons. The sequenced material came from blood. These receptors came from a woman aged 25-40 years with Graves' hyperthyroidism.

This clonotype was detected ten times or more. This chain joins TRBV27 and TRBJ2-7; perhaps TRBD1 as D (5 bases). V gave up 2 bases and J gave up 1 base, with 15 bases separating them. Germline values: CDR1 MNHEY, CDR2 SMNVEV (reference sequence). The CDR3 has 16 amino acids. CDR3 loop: CASSLIGRAVSYEQYF. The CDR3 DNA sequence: TGTGCCAGCAGTTTAATCGGCAGGGCCGTTTCCTACGAGCAGTACTTC.

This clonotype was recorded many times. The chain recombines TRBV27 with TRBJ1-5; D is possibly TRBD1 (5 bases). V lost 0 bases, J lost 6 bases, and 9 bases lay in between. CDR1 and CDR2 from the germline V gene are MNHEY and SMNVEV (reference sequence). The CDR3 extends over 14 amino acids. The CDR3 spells CASSLSDGGQPQHF. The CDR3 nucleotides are TGTGCCAGCAGTTTATCGGACGGGGGTCAGCCCCAGCATTTT.

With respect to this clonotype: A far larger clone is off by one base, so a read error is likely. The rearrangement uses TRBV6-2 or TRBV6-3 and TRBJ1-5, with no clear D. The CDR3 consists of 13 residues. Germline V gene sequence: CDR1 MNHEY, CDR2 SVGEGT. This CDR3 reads CASSPNSNQPQQF. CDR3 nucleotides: TGTGCCAGCAGTCCCAATAGCAATCAGCCCCAGCAGTTT.

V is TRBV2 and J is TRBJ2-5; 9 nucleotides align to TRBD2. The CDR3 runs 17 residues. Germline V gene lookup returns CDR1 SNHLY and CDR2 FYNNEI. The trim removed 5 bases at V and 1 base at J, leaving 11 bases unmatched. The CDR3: CASSSTRASGTQETQYF. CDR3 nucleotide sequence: TGTGCCAGCAGTTCGACTAGGGCTAGCGGGACCCAAGAGACCCAGTACTTC.

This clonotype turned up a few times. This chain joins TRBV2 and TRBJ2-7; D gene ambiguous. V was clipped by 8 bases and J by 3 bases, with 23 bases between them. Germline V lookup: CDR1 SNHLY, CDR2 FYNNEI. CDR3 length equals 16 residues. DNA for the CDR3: TGTGCCAGCGTCCCTAACCCGCCGCGACCTGGCTACGAGCAGTACTTC. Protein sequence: CASVPNPPRPGYEQYF.

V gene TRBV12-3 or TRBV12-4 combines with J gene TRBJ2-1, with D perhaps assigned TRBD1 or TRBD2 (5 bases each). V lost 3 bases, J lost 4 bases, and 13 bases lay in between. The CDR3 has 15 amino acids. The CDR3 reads CASSLFSREYNEQFF. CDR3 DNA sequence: TGTGCCAGCAGTTTGTTTTCCAGGGAGTACAATGAGCAGTTCTTC.

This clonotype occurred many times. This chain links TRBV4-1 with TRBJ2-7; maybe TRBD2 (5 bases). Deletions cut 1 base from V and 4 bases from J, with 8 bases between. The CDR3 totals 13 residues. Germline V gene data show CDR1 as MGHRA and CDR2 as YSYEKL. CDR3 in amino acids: CASSQGGLYEQYF. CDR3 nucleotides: TGCGCCAGCAGCCAAGGCGGGCTGTACGAGCAGTACTTC.

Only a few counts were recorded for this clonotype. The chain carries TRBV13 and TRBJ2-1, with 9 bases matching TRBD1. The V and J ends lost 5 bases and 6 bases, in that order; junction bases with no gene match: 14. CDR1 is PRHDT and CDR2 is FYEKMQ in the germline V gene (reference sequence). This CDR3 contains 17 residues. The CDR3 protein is CASSPFWGTGNANEQFF. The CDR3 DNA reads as TGTGCCAGCAGCCCTTTTTGGGGGACAGGGAACGCCAATGAGCAGTTCTTC.